Reported below is one TCR beta chain. Profiling relied on immunoSEQ multiplex PCR, and the TCRdb table lists in-frame clones only, not all of them. Of approximately 260,000 clones in the sample, around nine tenths were seen once. J was trimmed by 9 bases and V by 0 bases; bases with no gene match: 7. Germline V gives CDR1 LGHNA, CDR2 YNFKEQ. The CDR3 spans 16 residues. The data belong to a study of blood T cell repertoires in COVID-19. Study-level information: Collection of acute and convalescent COVID-19 samples took place in the United States, Italy and Spain.

The chain combines TRBV4-2 with TRBJ1-5; 11 bases match TRBD1. This clonotype was sampled from a woman aged 40 to 50 who had recovered from COVID-19. Sequenced: peripheral blood. DNA of the CDR3: TGTGCCAGCAGCCAAGAAGCCGGGACAGGGGGACGGCCCCAGCATTTT. This translates into CASSQEAGTGGRPQHF.